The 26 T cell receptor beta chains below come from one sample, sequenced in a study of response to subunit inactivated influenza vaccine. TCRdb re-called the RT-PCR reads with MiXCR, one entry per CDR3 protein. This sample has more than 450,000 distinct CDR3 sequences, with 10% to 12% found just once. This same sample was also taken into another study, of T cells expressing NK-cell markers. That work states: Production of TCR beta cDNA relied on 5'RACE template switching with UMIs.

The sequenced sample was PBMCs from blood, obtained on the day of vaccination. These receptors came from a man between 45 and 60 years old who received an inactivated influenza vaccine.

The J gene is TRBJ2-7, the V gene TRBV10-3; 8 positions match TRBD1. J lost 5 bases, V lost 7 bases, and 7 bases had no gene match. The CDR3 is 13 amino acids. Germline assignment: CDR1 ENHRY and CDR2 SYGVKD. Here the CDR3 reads CAITTDRAHEQYF. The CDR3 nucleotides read TGTGCCATCACTACGGACAGGGCCCACGAGCAGTACTTC.

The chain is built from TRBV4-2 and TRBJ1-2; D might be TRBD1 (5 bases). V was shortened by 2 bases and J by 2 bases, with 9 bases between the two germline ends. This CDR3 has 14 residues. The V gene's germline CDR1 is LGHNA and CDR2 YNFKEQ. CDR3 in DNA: TGTGCCAGCAGCCAACCCGGGGGAAACTATGGCTACACCTTC. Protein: CASSQPGGNYGYTF.

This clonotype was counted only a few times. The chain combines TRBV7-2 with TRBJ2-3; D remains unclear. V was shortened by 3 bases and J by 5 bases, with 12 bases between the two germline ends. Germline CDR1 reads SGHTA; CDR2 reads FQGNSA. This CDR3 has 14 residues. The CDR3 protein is CASSFRPGRDTQYF. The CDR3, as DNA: TGTGCCAGCAGCTTCCGTCCGGGCCGAGATACGCAGTATTTT.

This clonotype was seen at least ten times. DNA for the CDR3: TGTGCCAGCAGCCAAGGACGCCTCACGCAGTATTTT. It is translated as CASSQGRLTQYF. The gene calls are TRBV3-1 and TRBJ2-3; the D is unclear. The V gene lost 1 base and the J gene lost 9 bases, with 8 bases spanning the gap. Germline V CDR1 and CDR2: LGHDT, YNNKEL (reference sequence). This CDR3 region has 12 residues.

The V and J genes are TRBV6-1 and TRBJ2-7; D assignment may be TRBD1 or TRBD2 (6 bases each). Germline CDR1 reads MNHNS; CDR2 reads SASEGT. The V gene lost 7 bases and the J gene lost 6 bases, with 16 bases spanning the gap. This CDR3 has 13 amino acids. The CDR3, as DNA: TGTGCCAGCACCCCCAGGGGACTCTCCGAGCAGTACTTC. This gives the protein CASTPRGLSEQYF.

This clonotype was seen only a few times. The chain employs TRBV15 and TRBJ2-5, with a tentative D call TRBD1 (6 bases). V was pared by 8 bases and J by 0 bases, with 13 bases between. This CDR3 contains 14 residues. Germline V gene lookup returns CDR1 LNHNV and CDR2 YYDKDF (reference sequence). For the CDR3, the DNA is TGTGCCACCCAAGTGAGGGGGTACCAAGAGACCCAGTACTTC. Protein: CATQVRGYQETQYF.

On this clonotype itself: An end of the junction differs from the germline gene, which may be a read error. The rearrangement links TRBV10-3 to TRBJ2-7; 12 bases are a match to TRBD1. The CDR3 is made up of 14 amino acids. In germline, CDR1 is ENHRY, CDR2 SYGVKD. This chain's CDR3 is CAISARDRGLEQDF. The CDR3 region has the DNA TGTGCCATCAGTGCCCGGGACAGGGGGCTCGAGCAGGACTTC.

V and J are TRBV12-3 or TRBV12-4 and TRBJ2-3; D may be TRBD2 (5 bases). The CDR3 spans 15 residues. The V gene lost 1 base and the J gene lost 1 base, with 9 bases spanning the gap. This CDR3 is CASSLVMGGTDTQYF. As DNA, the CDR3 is TGTGCCAGCAGTTTAGTGATGGGAGGCACAGATACGCAGTATTTT.

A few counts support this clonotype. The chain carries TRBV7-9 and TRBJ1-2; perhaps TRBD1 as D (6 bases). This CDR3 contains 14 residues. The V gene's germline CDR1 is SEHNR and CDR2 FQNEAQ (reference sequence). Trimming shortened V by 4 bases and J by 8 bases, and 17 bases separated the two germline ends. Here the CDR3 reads CASSSRVGGNGYTF. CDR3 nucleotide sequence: TGTGCCAGCAGCTCTCGGGTAGGGGGTAACGGCTACACCTTC.

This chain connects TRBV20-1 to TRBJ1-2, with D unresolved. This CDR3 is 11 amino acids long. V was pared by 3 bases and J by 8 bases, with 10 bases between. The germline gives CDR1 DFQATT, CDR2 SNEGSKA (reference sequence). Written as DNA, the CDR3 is TGCAGTGCTAGGGAGAGTGTAGGCTACACCTTC. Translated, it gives CSARESVGYTF.

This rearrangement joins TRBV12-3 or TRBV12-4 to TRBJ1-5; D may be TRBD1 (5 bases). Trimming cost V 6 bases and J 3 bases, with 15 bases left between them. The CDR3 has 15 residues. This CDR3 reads CASRVEAGNNQPQHF. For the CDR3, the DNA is TGTGCCAGCAGGGTCGAGGCAGGGAACAATCAGCCCCAGCATTTT.

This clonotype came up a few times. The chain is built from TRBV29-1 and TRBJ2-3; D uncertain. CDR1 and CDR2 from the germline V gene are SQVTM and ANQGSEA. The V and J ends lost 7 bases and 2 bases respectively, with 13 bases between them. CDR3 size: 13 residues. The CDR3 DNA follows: TGCAGCGCTGGAACTGGGTCCACAGATACGCAGTATTTT. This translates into CSAGTGSTDTQYF.

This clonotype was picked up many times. In DNA, the CDR3 is TGTGCCAGCAGCTATACAGGGTTCGGCTACACCTTC. Protein product: CASSYTGFGYTF. This chain joins TRBV6-5 and TRBJ1-2, with D possibly matching TRBD1 (6 bases). This CDR3 comprises 12 residues. Germline values: CDR1 MNHEY, CDR2 SVGAGI. The V end was cut by 6 bases, the J end by 8 bases, with 13 bases between.

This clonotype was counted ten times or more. For the CDR3, the DNA is TGTGCCAGCAGCCCGGTGAAATCCACAGATACGCAGTATTTT. The encoded protein is CASSPVKSTDTQYF. This chain connects TRBV7-2 to TRBJ2-3; D gene ambiguous. CDR1 SGHTA and CDR2 FQGNSA come from the germline V gene. The CDR3 is 14 residues long. Trimming shortened V by 5 bases and J by 2 bases, and 11 bases separated the two germline ends.

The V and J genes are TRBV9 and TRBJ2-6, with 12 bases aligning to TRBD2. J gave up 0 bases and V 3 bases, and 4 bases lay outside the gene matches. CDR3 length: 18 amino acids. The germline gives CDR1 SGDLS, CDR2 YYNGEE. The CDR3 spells CASSEGLAGASGANVLTF. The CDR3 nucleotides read TGTGCCAGCAGCGAGGGACTAGCGGGTGCCTCTGGGGCCAACGTCCTGACTTTC.

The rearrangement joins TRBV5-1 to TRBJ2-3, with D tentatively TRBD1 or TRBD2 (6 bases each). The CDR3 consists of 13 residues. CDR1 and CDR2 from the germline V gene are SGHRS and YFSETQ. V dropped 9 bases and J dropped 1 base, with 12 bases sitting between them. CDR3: CATQGGRTDTQYF. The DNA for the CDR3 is TGCGCCACCCAAGGGGGGCGCACAGATACGCAGTATTTT.

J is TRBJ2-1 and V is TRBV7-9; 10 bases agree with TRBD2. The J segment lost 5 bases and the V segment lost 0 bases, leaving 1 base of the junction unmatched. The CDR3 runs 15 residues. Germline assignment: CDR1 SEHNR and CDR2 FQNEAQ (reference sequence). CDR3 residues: CASSLAGLAHNEQFF. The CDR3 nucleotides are TGTGCCAGCAGCTTAGCGGGACTAGCGCACAATGAGCAGTTCTTC.

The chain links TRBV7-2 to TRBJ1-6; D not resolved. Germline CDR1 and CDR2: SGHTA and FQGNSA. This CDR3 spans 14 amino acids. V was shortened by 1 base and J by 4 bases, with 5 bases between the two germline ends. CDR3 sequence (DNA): TGTGCCAGCAGCTTAGGCCCGTATAATTCACCCCTCCACTTT. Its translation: CASSLGPYNSPLHF.

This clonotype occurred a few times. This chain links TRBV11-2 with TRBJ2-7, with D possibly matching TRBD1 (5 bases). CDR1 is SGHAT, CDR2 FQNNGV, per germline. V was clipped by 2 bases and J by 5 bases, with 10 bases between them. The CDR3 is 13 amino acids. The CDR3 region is CASSLSRDHEQYF. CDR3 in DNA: TGTGCCAGCAGCTTATCCAGGGATCACGAGCAGTACTTC. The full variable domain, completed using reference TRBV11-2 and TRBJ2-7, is EAGVAQSPRYKIIEKRQSVAFWCNPISGHATLYWYQQILGQGPKLLIQFQNNGVVDDSQLPKDRFSAERLKGVDSTLKIQPAKLEDSAVYLCASSLSRDHEQYFGPGTRLTVT.

This chain's CDR3 is CASSRWGQGYQQETQYF. The CDR3 region has the DNA TGTGCCAGCAGCAGATGGGGACAGGGGTACCAACAAGAGACCCAGTACTTC. This chain connects TRBV14 to TRBJ2-5, with TRBD1 matching over 10 bases. The germline V gene encodes CDR1 SGHDN and CDR2 FVKESK. V trimming: 5 bases; J trimming: 2 bases; junction bases outside the gene matches: 11. The CDR3 totals 17 residues.

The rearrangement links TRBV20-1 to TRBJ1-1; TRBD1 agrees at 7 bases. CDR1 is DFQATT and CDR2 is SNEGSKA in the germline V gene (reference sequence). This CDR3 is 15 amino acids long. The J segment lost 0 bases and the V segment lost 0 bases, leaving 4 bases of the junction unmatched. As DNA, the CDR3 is TGCAGTGCTAGAGAGTGGGACAGAATGAACACTGAAGCTTTCTTT. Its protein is CSAREWDRMNTEAFF.

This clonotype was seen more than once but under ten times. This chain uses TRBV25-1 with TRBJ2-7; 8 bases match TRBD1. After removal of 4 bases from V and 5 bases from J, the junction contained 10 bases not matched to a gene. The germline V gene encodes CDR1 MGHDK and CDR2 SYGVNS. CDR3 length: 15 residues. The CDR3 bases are TGTGCCAGCAGTGGATCGACAGGGGTGTACCACGAGCAGTACTTC. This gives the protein CASSGSTGVYHEQYF.

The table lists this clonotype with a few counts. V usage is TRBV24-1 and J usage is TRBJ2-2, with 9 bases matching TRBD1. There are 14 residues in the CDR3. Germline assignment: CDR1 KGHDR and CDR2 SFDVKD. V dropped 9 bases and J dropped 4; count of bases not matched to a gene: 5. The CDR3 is CATSGTGSTGELFF. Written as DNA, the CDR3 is TGTGCCACCTCGGGGACAGGGTCCACCGGGGAGCTGTTTTTT.

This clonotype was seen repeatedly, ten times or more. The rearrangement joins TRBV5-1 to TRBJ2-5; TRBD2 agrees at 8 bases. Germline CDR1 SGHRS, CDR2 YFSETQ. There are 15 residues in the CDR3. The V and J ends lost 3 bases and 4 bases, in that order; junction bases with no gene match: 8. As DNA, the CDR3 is TGCGCCAGCAGCTACGGGACTAGTATCGGAGAGACCCAGTACTTC. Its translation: CASSYGTSIGETQYF. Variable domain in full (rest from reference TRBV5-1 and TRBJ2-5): KAGVTQTPRYLIKTRGQQVTLSCSPISGHRSVSWYQQTPGQGLQFLFEYFSETQRNKGNFPGRFSGRQFSNSRSEMNVSTLELGDSALYLCASSYGTSIGETQYFGPGTRLLVL.

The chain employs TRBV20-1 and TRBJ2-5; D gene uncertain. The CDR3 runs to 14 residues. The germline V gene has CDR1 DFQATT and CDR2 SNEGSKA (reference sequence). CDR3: CDSKPRTLEETQYF. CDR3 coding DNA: TGCGACTCCAAGCCTCGGACCCTGGAAGAGACCCAGTACTTC.

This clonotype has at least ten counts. CDR3: CASSQVQGYGYTF. DNA for the CDR3: TGTGCCAGCAGCCAAGTCCAGGGCTATGGCTACACCTTC. This rearrangement joins TRBV14 to TRBJ1-2; TRBD1 might be the D (5 bases). The CDR3 extends over 13 amino acids. The V end was cut by 1 base, the J end by 4 bases, with 7 bases between. Germline V gene lookup returns CDR1 SGHDN and CDR2 FVKESK. Combining the CDR3 with reference TRBV14 and TRBJ1-2 gives the whole variable domain EAGVTQFPSHSVIEKGQTVTLRCDPISGHDNLYWYRRVMGKEIKFLLHFVKESKQDESGMPNNRFLAERTGGTYSTLKVQPAELEDSGVYFCASSQVQGYGYTFGSGTRLTVV.